This TCR beta chain was profiled in a study of T cell responses to AZD1222 COVID-19 vaccine. Study-wide results and limits: Recipients of two AZD1222 doses showed rising Spike-specific TCR breadth and depth.

Sequencing was performed with immunoSEQ multiplex PCR; in TCRdb, only in-frame clones are kept and a portion is missing. The data hold 130,000 to 150,000 clones, with about 93% observed a single time. The CDR3 has 13 amino acids. Germline V CDR1 and CDR2: MNHEY, SVGAGI. V was pared by 7 bases and J by 2 bases, with 12 bases between. About this clone itself: The antigen is unknown.

This sequence was found in an adult in good health. The chain has TRBV6-5 and TRBJ2-7; tentatively, D is TRBD1 or TRBD2 (5 bases each). The starting material was peripheral blood, obtained on day 0 of AZD1222 vaccination. The CDR3 DNA reads as TGTGCCAGCACCCGACAGACTACCTACGAGCAGTACTTC. Protein sequence: CASTRQTTYEQYF.